The clone carrying this T cell receptor beta chain has ten or more counts. What it binds is not known. The library targeted TCRbeta and was prepared with unique molecular identifiers. Using its own MiXCR run on the PCR reads, TCRdb lists one record per CDR3 protein. The sample carries around 440,000 distinct CDR3 sequences, roughly a tenth recorded once. CDR3 length equals 16 residues. After removal of 6 bases from V and 4 bases from J, the junction contained 16 bases not matched to a gene. In germline, CDR1 is DFQATT, CDR2 SNEGSKA (reference sequence). This entry belongs to a study of T-cell reconstitution after alpha-beta-depleted transplantation in children. General study results and limits: Surviving recipient cells, namely T cells and thymic progenitors, were the source of high day-60 TCRbeta diversity in some patients.

The sequencing used PBMCs, collected before TCRalphabeta/CD19-depleted stem cell transplant. The clonotype comes from a child aged 2 to 10 with inherited bone marrow failure, due to receive a stem cell transplant. The rearrangement uses TRBV20-1 and TRBJ2-7, with 9 positions matching TRBD2. In nucleotides, the CDR3 is TGCAGTGCCCTCTTTAGCGGGAGAAGCCTTCTTTACGAGCAGTACTTC. This encodes CSALFSGRSLLYEQYF.